The entry that follows covers one T cell receptor beta chain sequence. Relative to the germline gene, one junction end is altered; a read error may explain this. As handled by the study authors: Estimation of nucleated cell counts was performed using reference gene primer amplification. Produced via immunoSEQ multiplex PCR; TCRdb's table is partial and in-frame only. D and trimming come from the DNA, and the V and J calls and clone size come from that table. Here the sample spans around 150,000 clones, approximately 80% being singletons. The sample belongs to a study of blood T cell repertoires in COVID-19. Study-wide background: Samples came from the United States, Italy and Spain, spanning acute and convalescent COVID-19. The analysed material was cDNA or gDNA that came from T cells, B-cell-depleted T cells, or PBMCs.

The origin of this receptor is a woman over 75 in a cohort sampled during active or convalescent COVID-19. Material for sequencing was peripheral blood.

CDR3 DNA sequence: TGCAGGGGGCCCTACAATGAGCAGTTCTTC. This gives the protein CRGPYNEQFF. The chain employs TRBV3-1 (or the pseudogene TRBV3-2) and TRBJ2-1; 8 bases are shared with TRBD1. The CDR3 spans 10 residues. Germline V CDR1 and CDR2: LGHDT, YNNKEL (reference sequence).